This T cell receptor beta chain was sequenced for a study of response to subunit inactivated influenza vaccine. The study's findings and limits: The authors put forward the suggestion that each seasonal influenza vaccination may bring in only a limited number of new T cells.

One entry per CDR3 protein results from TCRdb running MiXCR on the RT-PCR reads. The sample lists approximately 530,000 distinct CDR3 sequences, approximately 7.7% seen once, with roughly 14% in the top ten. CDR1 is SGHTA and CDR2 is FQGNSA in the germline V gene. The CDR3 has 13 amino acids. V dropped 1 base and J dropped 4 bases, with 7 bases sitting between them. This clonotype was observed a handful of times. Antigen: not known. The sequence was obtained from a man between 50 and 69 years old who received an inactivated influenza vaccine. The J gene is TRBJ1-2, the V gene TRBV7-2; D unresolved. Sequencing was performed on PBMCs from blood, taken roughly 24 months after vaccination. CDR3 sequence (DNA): TGTGCCAGCAGCTTAGATCCGCGCTATGGCTACACCTTC. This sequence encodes CASSLDPRYGYTF.